This TCR beta chain derives from a study of blood T cell repertoires in COVID-19. Recovered participants had two consecutive negative NP/OP PCR tests, healthcare professional clearance, or symptom resolution. Per the germline V gene, CDR1 is SGHTA and CDR2 is FQGNSA. V was clipped by 0 bases and J by 4 bases; unmatched bases: 8. This CDR3 comprises 16 residues. Libraries were prepared by immunoSEQ multiplex PCR; TCRdb keeps only in-frame clonotypes and omits some of them. The data contain approximately 200,000 clones, roughly four fifths of them singletons. The clonotype originates from a man aged 35-49 years who had recovered from COVID-19. The chain has TRBV7-2 and TRBJ1-1; the match to TRBD1 covers 7 bases. Sequenced input: PBMCs or T cells enriched from blood (not recorded which). This chain's CDR3 is CASSLAPGGIGTEAFF. Here the CDR3 DNA reads TGTGCCAGCAGCTTAGCGCCAGGGGGGATTGGCACTGAAGCTTTCTTT.